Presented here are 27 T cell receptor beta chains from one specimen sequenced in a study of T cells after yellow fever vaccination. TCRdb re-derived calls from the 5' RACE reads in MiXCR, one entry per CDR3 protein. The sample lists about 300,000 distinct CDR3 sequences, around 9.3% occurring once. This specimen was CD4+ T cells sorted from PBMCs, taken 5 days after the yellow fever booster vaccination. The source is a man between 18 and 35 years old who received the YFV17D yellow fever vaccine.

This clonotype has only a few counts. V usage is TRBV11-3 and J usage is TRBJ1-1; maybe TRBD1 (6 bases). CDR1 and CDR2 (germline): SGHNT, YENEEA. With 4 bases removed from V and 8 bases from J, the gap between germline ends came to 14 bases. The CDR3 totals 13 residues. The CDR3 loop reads CASSSEQGREAFF. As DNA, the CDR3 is TGTGCCAGCAGCTCTGAGCAGGGGCGCGAAGCTTTCTTT. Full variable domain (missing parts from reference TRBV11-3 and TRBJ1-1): EAGVVQSPRYKIIEKKQPVAFWCNPISGHNTLYWYLQNLGQGPELLIRYENEEAVDDSQLPKDRFSAERLKGVDSTLKIQPAELGDSAVYLCASSSEQGREAFFGQGTRLTVV.

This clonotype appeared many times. CDR3 residues: CASSQDRNVQETQYF. The CDR3 nucleotides are TGTGCCAGCAGCCAAGACCGGAACGTCCAAGAGACCCAGTACTTC. The chain combines TRBV4-2 with TRBJ2-5; no reliable D call. The CDR3 contains 15 residues. Trimming shortened V by 0 bases and J by 1 base, and 9 bases separated the two germline ends. The germline gives CDR1 LGHNA, CDR2 YNFKEQ.

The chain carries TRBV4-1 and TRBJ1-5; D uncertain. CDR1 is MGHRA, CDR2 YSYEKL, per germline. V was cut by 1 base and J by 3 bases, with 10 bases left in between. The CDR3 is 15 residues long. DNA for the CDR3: TGCGCCAGCAGCCAAGGTCGGCATGTCAATCAGCCCCAGCATTTT. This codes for CASSQGRHVNQPQHF.

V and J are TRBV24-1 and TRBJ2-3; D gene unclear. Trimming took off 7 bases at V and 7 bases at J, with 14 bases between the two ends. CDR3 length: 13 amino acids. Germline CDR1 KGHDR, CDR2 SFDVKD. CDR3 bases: TGTGCCACCAGGGCACGTTTCGGAAATACGCAGTATTTT. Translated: CATRARFGNTQYF.

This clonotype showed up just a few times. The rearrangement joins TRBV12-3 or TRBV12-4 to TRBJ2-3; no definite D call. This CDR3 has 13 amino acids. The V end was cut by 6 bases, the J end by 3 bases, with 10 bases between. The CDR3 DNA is TGTGCCAGCAGACCTCGGGCGACAGATACGCAGTATTTT. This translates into CASRPRATDTQYF.

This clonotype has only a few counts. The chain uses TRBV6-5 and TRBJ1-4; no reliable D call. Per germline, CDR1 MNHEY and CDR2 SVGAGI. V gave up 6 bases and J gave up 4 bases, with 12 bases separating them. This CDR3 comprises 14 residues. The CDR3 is CASSWARNNEKLFF. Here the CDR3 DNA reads TGTGCCAGCAGCTGGGCACGGAATAATGAAAAACTGTTTTTT.

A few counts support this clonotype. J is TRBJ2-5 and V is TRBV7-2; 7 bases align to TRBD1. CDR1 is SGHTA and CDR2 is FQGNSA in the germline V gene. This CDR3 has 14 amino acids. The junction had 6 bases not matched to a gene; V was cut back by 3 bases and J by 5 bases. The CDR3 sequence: CASSFRGRAETQYF. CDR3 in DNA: TGTGCCAGCAGCTTTAGGGGGCGCGCGGAGACCCAGTACTTC.

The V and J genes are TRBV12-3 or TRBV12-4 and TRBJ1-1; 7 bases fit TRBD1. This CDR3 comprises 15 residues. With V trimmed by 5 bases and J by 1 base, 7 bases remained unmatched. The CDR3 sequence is CASSIQGTANTEAFF. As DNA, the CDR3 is TGTGCCAGCAGTATACAGGGGACGGCGAACACTGAAGCTTTCTTT.

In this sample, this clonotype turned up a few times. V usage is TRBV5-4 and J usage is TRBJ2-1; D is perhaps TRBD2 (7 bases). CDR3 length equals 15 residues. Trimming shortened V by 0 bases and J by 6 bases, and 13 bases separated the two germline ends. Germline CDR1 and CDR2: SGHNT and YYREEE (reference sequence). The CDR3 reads CASSLVPGGLNEQFF. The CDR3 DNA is TGTGCCAGCAGCTTGGTCCCGGGGGGCCTCAATGAGCAGTTCTTC.

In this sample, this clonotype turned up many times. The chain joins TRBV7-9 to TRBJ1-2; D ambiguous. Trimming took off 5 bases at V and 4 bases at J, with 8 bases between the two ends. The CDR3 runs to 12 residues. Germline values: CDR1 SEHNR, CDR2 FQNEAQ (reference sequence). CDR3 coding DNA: TGTGCCAGCAGCCCGGACGGCTATGGCTACACCTTC. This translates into CASSPDGYGYTF.

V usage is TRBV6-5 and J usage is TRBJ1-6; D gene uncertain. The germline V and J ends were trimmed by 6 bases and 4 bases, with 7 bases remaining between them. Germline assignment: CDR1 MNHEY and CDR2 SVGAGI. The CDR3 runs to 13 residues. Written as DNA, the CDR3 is TGTGCCAGCAGGGGATTTTATAATTCACCCCTCCACTTT. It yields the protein CASRGFYNSPLHF.

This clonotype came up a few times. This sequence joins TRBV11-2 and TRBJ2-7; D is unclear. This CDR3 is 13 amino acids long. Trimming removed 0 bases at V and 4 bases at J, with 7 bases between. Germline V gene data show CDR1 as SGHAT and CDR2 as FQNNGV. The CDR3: CASSLDREYEQYV. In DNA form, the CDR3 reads TGTGCCAGCAGCTTAGATCGAGAGTACGAGCAGTACGTC.

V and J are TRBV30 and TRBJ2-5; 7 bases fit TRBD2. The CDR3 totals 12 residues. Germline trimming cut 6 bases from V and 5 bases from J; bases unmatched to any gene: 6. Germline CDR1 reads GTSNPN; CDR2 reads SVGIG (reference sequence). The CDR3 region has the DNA TGTGCCTGCGGGGGGTTCCGGGAGACCCAGTACTTC. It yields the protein CACGGFRETQYF.

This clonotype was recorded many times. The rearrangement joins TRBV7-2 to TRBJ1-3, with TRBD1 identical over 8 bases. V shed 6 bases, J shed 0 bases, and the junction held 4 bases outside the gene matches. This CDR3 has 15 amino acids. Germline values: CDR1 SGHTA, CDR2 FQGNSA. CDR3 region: CASRYDRGSGNTIYF. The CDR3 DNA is TGTGCCAGCAGATACGACAGGGGCTCTGGAAACACCATATATTTT.

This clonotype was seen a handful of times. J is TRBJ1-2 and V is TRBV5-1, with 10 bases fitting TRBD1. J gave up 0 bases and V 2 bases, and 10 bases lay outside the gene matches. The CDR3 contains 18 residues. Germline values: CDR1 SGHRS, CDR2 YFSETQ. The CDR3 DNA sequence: TGCGCCAGCAGCTTTTTGACTTTAGGGACAGGGGCTAACTATGGCTACACCTTC. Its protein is CASSFLTLGTGANYGYTF.

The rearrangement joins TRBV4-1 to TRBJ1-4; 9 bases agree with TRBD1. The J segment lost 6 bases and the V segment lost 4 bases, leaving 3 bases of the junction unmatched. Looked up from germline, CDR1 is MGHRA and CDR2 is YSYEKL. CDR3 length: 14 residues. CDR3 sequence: CASSPGTGYEKLFF. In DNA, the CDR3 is TGCGCCAGCAGCCCAGGGACAGGGTATGAAAAACTGTTTTTT.

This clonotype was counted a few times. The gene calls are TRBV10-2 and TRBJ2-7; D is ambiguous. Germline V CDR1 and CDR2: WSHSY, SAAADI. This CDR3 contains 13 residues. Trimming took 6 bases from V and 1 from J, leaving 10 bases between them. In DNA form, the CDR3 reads TGCGCCAGCAGAGGATTACTATCCTACGAGCAGTACGTC. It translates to CASRGLLSYEQYV.

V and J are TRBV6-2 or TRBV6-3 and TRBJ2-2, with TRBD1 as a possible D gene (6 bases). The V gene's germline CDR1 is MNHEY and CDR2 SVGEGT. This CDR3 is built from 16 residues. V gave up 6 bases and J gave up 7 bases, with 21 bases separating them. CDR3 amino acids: CASSGYLQGLSGELFF. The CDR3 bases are TGTGCCAGCAGCGGGTATCTGCAGGGGCTCAGCGGGGAGCTGTTTTTT.

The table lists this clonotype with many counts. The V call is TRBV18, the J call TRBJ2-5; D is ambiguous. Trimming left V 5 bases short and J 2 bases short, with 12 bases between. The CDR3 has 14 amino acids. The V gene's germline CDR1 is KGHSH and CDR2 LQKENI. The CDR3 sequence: CASSAWTAQETQYF. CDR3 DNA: TGTGCCAGCTCAGCTTGGACGGCGCAAGAGACCCAGTACTTC.

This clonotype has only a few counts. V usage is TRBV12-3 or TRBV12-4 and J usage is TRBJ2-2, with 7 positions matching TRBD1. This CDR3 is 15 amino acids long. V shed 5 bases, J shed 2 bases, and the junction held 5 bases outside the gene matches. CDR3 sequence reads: CASSPGTVNTGELFF. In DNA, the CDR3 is TGTGCCAGCAGTCCTGGGACAGTTAACACCGGGGAGCTGTTTTTT.

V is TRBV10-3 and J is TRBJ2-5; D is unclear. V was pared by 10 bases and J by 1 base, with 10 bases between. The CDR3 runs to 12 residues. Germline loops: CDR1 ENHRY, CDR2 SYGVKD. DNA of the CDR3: TGTGCCACCCGCCGGGCCCAAGAGACCCAGTACTTC. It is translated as CATRRAQETQYF.

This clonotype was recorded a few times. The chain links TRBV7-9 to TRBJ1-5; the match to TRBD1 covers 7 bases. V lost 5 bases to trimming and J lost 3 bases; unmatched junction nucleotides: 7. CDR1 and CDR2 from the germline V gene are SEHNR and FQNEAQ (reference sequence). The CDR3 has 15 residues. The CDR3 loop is CASSPDGTVNQPQHF. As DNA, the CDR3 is TGTGCCAGCAGCCCCGATGGGACAGTCAATCAGCCCCAGCATTTT.

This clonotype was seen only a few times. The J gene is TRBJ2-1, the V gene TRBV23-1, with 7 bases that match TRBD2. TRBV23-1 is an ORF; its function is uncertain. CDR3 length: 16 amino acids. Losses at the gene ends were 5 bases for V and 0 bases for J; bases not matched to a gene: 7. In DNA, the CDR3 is TGCGCCAGCAGTTCCCGCGGGGGTAGCTCCTACAATGAGCAGTTCTTC. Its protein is CASSSRGGSSYNEQFF.

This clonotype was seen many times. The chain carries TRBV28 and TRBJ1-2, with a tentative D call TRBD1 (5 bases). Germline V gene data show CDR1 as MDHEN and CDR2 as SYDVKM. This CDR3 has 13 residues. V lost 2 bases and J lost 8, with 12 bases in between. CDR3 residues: CASSLLGVAGYTF. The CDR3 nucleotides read TGTGCCAGCAGTTTACTAGGGGTGGCCGGCTACACCTTC.

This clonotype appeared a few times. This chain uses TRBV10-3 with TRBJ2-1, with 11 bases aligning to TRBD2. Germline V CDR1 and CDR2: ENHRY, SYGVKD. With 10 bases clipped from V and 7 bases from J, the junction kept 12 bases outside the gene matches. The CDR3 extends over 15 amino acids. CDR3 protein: CASGLTSGAWNEQFF. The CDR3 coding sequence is TGTGCCAGCGGGCTGACTAGCGGGGCTTGGAATGAGCAGTTCTTC.

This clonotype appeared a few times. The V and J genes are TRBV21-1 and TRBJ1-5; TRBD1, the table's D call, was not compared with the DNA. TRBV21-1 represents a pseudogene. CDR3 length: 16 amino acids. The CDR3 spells CASSYRDRHRNQPQHF. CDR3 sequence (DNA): TGTGCCAGCAGCTACAGGGACAGGCATCGCAATCAGCCCCAGCATTTT.

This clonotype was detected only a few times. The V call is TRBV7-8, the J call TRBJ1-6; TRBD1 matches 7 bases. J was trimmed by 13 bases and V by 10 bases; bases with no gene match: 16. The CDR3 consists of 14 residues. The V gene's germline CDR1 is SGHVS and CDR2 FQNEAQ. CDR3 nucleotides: TGTGCCACACGCGTTGACAGGGCGGTTGGGCCCCTCCACTTT. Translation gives CATRVDRAVGPLHF.